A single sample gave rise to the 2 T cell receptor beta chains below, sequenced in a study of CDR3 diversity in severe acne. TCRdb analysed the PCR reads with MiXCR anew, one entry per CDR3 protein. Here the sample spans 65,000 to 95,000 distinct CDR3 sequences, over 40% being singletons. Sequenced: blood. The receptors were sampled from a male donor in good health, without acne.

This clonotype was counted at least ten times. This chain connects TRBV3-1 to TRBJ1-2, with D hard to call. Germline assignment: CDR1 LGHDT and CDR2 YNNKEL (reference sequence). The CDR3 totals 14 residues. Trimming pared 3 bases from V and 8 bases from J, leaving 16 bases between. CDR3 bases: TGTGCCAGCAGCCAGGGTCGCTGGATCGGGGGCTACACCTTC. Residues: CASSQGRWIGGYTF.

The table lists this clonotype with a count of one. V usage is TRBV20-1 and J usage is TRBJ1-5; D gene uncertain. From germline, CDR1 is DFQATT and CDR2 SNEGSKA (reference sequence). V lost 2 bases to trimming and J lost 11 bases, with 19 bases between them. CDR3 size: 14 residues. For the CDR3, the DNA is TGCAGTGCTAGACCTAGCGGGAGGACGGAGACCCAGCATTTT. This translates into CSARPSGRTETQHF.